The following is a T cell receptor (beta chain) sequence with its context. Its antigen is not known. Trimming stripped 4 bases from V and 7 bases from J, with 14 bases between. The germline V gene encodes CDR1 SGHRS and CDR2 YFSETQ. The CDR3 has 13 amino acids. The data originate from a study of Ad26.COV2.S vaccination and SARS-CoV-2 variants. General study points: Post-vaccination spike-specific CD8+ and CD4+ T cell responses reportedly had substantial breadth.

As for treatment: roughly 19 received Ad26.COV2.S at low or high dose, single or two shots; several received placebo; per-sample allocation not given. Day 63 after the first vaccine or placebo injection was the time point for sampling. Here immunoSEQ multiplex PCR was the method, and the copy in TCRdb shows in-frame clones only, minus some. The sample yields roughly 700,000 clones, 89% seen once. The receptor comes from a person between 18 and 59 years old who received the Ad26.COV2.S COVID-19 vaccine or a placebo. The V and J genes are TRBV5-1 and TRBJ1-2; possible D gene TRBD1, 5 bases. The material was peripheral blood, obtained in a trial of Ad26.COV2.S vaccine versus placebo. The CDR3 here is CASSGDPAGGYTF. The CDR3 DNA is TGCGCCAGCAGCGGGGACCCGGCAGGTGGCTACACCTTC.